This entry lists 18 T cell receptor beta chains sequenced from one sample in a study of blood T cell repertoires in COVID-19. TCRdb's copy holds only in-frame clones and misses some; the assay was immunoSEQ multiplex PCR. The data show roughly 240,000 clones, with 82% seen just once and under 2% held by the top ten. Sequencing was carried out using peripheral blood. Receptor source: a woman older than 75 with acute or convalescent COVID-19.

The chain uses TRBV7-8 and TRBJ2-5, with TRBD1 identical over 7 bases. CDR3 length equals 15 residues. The V gene's germline CDR1 is SGHVS and CDR2 FQNEAQ. The V segment lost 5 bases and the J segment 4 bases; nucleotides outside the gene matches: 10. The CDR3 DNA sequence: TGTGCCAGCAGCCCAGGGACAGTGAGGGCAGAGACCCAGTACTTC. Translated: CASSPGTVRAETQYF.

The chain is built from TRBV5-5 and TRBJ2-2; 11 nucleotides align to TRBD1. The CDR3 has 17 amino acids. The V segment lost 0 bases and the J segment 4 bases; nucleotides outside the gene matches: 5. Germline V lookup: CDR1 SGHKS, CDR2 YYEKEE (reference sequence). CDR3 sequence (DNA): TGTGCCAGCAGCTTGGGGACAGGGGGCGCGCGCACCGGGGAGCTGTTTTTT. It translates to CASSLGTGGARTGELFF.

V is TRBV2 and J is TRBJ1-1; TRBD1 aligns across 7 bases. V was clipped by 4 bases and J by 1 base; unmatched bases: 6. CDR1 SNHLY and CDR2 FYNNEI come from the germline V gene. The CDR3 spans 15 residues. The CDR3 here is CASSGDRATNTEAFF. The DNA for the CDR3 is TGTGCCAGCAGTGGAGACAGGGCCACGAACACTGAAGCTTTCTTT.

The V gene is TRBV28, the J gene TRBJ2-3; 10 bases map to TRBD1. The ends lost 10 bases at V and 4 bases at J; junction bases unmatched: 8. This CDR3 is 14 amino acids long. The germline V gene has CDR1 MDHEN and CDR2 SYDVKM. CDR3 amino acids: CATMDRGIADTQYF. The CDR3 region has the DNA TGTGCCACAATGGACAGGGGGATCGCAGATACGCAGTATTTT.

The genes are TRBV7-2 and TRBJ2-7; TRBD2 matches 10 bases. Per the germline V gene, CDR1 is SGHTA and CDR2 is FQGNSA. CDR3 length equals 14 residues. With V trimmed by 5 bases and J by 4 bases, 5 bases remained unmatched. The CDR3, as DNA: TGTGCCAGCAGCATAACTAGCGGGGAGTACGAGCAGTACTTC. The encoded protein is CASSITSGEYEQYF.

This clone was observed many times. This chain connects TRBV7-2 to TRBJ1-3; 7 nucleotides agree with TRBD1. The CDR3 covers 16 residues. CDR1 is SGHTA, CDR2 FQGNSA, per germline. J lost 4 bases, V lost 6 bases, and 12 bases had no gene match. The CDR3 loop is CASSFSDREDGNTIYF. The CDR3 coding sequence is TGTGCCAGCAGTTTTTCCGACAGGGAAGACGGAAACACCATATATTTT.

The rearrangement uses TRBV10-3 and TRBJ1-1, with TRBD1 identical over 7 bases. V dropped 5 bases and J dropped 0; count of bases not matched to a gene: 3. The CDR3 extends over 14 amino acids. Germline-derived CDR1 and CDR2 are ENHRY and SYGVKD. In DNA, the CDR3 is TGTGCCATCAGTACGGGACAGCTGAACACTGAAGCTTTCTTT. The encoded protein is CAISTGQLNTEAFF.

The rearrangement links TRBV6-4 to TRBJ1-6, with D tentatively TRBD1 (5 bases). This CDR3 contains 14 residues. Trimming shortened V by 0 bases and J by 7 bases, and 7 bases separated the two germline ends. The V gene's germline CDR1 is MRHNA and CDR2 SNTAGT. CDR3 coding DNA: TGTGCCAGCAGTGACTCGGCAGGGAATTCACCCCTCCACTTT. This sequence encodes CASSDSAGNSPLHF.

The rearrangement joins TRBV25-1 to TRBJ1-3, with D possibly matching TRBD1 (5 bases). V gave up 3 bases and J gave up 0 bases, with 9 bases separating them. Germline CDR1 and CDR2: MGHDK and SYGVNS. The CDR3 contains 15 residues. The CDR3 coding sequence is TGTGCCAGCAGTGAGGCCGGGGGCTCTGGAAACACCATATATTTT. This encodes CASSEAGGSGNTIYF.

The chain recombines TRBV5-1 with TRBJ2-3; 7 bases line up with TRBD1. V shed 9 bases, J shed 4 bases, and the junction held 8 bases outside the gene matches. Germline CDR1 reads SGHRS; CDR2 reads YFSETQ. The CDR3 runs to 13 residues. The CDR3 DNA reads as TGCGCCACCGGGGCAGGGGGACCAGATACGCAGTATTTT. Translation gives CATGAGGPDTQYF.

The chain links TRBV5-1 to TRBJ2-3; 10 positions agree with TRBD2. After removal of 0 bases from V and 0 bases from J, the junction contained 10 bases not matched to a gene. The CDR3 runs 19 residues. CDR1 and CDR2 from the germline V gene are SGHRS and YFSETQ. The CDR3 nucleotides read TGCGCCAGCAGCTTGGGTCTGGCTAGCGGGAGCCCGAGCACAGATACGCAGTATTTT. Protein sequence: CASSLGLASGSPSTDTQYF.

The chain recombines TRBV25-1 with TRBJ1-6, with D possibly TRBD1 on 6 matching bases. The CDR3 contains 14 residues. In germline, CDR1 is MGHDK, CDR2 SYGVNS. The CDR3 DNA reads TGTGGAGCTCGGGGGGGCGGGTATAATTCACCCCTCCACTTT. It encodes CGARGGGYNSPLHF.

V usage is TRBV6-5 and J usage is TRBJ2-7; 10 nucleotides line up with TRBD2. This CDR3 is built from 15 residues. The V segment lost 4 bases and the J segment 5 bases; nucleotides outside the gene matches: 8. CDR1 and CDR2 (germline): MNHEY, SVGAGI. In DNA form, the CDR3 reads TGTGCCAGCAGTTCGCCGGGACTAGCGATCCACGAGCAGTACTTC. It specifies CASSSPGLAIHEQYF.

The chain recombines TRBV6-1 with TRBJ1-5; 9 bases align to TRBD1. The CDR3 has 16 residues. Trimming took 3 bases from V and 3 from J; bases not matched to a gene: 6. Germline V gene sequence: CDR1 MNHNS, CDR2 SASEGT. Written as DNA, the CDR3 is TGTGCCAGCAGTGACCGGGGGACAGGGTACAATCAGCCCCAGCATTTT. Its protein product is CASSDRGTGYNQPQHF.

The chain links TRBV12-3 or TRBV12-4 to TRBJ1-6; the D is unclear. CDR3 size: 12 residues. V gave up 3 bases and J gave up 8 bases, with 5 bases separating them. This chain's CDR3 is CASSFSDSPLHF. Written as DNA, the CDR3 is TGTGCCAGCAGTTTTTCCGATTCACCCCTCCACTTT.

The gene calls are TRBV7-2 and TRBJ1-1, with TRBD1 as a possible D gene (5 bases). V lost 2 bases and J lost 5, with 12 bases in between. There are 14 residues in the CDR3. Germline V gene data show CDR1 as SGHTA and CDR2 as FQGNSA. This CDR3 is CASSLTGARTEAFF. Written as DNA, the CDR3 is TGTGCCAGCAGCTTAACTGGGGCGCGGACTGAAGCTTTCTTT. Complete variable domain (other parts from reference TRBV7-2 and TRBJ1-1): GAGVSQSPSNKVTEKGKDVELRCDPISGHTALYWYRQSLGQGLEFLIYFQGNSAPDKSGLPSDRFSAERTGGSVSTLTIQRTQQEDSAVYLCASSLTGARTEAFFGQGTRLTVV.

This clone was seen more than once but under ten times. This chain links TRBV7-2 with TRBJ1-2, with 11 bases matching TRBD1. The germline V gene has CDR1 SGHTA and CDR2 FQGNSA. J lost 5 bases, V lost 5 bases, and 19 bases had no gene match. The CDR3 contains 19 residues. The CDR3 nucleotides are TGTGCCAGCAGCCCCTACTGGACAGGGGGCGAAGTCGGGAATTATGGCTACACCTTC. Its protein product is CASSPYWTGGEVGNYGYTF. The full variable domain, rest sourced from reference TRBV7-2 and TRBJ1-2, is GAGVSQSPSNKVTEKGKDVELRCDPISGHTALYWYRQSLGQGLEFLIYFQGNSAPDKSGLPSDRFSAERTGGSVSTLTIQRTQQEDSAVYLCASSPYWTGGEVGNYGYTFGSGTRLTVV.

This clone showed up just once. The chain links TRBV27 to TRBJ2-5; D remains unclear. Germline CDR1 is MNHEY and CDR2 is SMNVEV (reference sequence). V was trimmed by 7 bases and J by 1 base, leaving 13 bases between them. The CDR3 consists of 14 residues. CDR3 bases: TGTGCCAGCATGGTGTTTGGGCGCCAAGAGACCCAGTACTTC. Its protein is CASMVFGRQETQYF.